These 31 T cell receptor beta chains were sequenced from one sample in a study of regulatory T cells in long-lasting Graves disease. Both iRepertoire HTBI primers and Arm-PCR of CDR3 regions were used to build the TCR beta libraries. TCRdb re-analysed the multiplex PCR reads in MiXCR, keeping a single row per CDR3 protein. The sample includes 300,000 to 500,000 distinct CDR3 sequences, less than 25% seen only once; the top ten take about 20%. Stated time point: persistent/refractory GD, antithyroid drugs over 5 years with positive TRAb. From RNA extracted from PBMCs, the TCR library was made. This specimen consisted of peripheral blood mononuclear cells (PBMCs), obtained when the disease was refractory, from a patient treated with antithyroid drugs. These receptors were taken from a female donor with Graves disease.

The genes are TRBV12-3 or TRBV12-4 and TRBJ2-1; 7 nucleotides line up with TRBD2. The CDR3 runs 15 residues. After removal of 6 bases from V and 6 bases from J, the junction contained 11 bases not matched to a gene. CDR3 amino acids: CASSKTGGSFNEQFF. CDR3 bases: TGTGCCAGCAGCAAAACGGGCGGGAGCTTCAATGAGCAGTTCTTC.

This clonotype was counted many times. This sequence joins TRBV28 and TRBJ2-5; D gene uncertain. Germline V CDR1 and CDR2: MDHEN, SYDVKM. The CDR3 loop spans 12 amino acids. The germline V and J ends were trimmed by 2 bases and 12 bases, with 13 bases remaining between them. CDR3 loop: CASSLALGFKYF. The CDR3 DNA reads TGTGCCAGCAGTTTAGCCCTGGGCTTTAAGTACTTC. The full variable domain, rest sourced from reference TRBV28 and TRBJ2-5, is DVKVTQSSRYLVKRTGEKVFLECVQDMDHENMFWYRQDPGLGLRLIYFSYDVKMKEKGDIPEGYSVSREKKERFSLILESASTNQTSMYLCASSLALGFKYFGPGTRLLVL.

This chain uses TRBV4-3 with TRBJ2-4, with D tentatively TRBD2 (7 bases). The germline gives CDR1 LGHNA, CDR2 YSLEER. This CDR3 comprises 15 residues. Trimming pared 1 base from V and 6 bases from J, leaving 13 bases between. In DNA form, the CDR3 reads TGCGCCAGCAGCCAAGTTCGGGGGGCCCTAAACATTCAGTACTTC. Protein product: CASSQVRGALNIQYF.

As regards this clonotype: An end of the junction differs from the germline gene, which may be a read error. The J gene is TRBJ2-3, the V gene TRBV7-2; TRBD1 is a possible D gene (5 bases). This CDR3 is built from 13 residues. The germline CDR1 and CDR2 sequences are SGHTA and FQGNSA. The CDR3 DNA sequence: TGTGCCAGCAGCATGTACGACAGCCCGAATCCAATTTTT. Residues: CASSMYDSPNPIF.

There are many counts of this clonotype. The chain carries TRBV12-3 or TRBV12-4 and TRBJ2-7; D unclear. The CDR3 runs 13 residues. Trimming took off 1 base at V and 0 bases at J, with 4 bases between the two ends. CDR3 coding DNA: TGTGCCAGCAGTTTAGAAACCTCCTACGAGCAGTACTTC. As protein: CASSLETSYEQYF.

As to this clonotype: A much larger clone lies one base from this, so it may be a read error. This chain links TRBV29-1 with TRBJ2-7; 9 bases are a match to TRBD2. Germline CDR1 reads SQVTM; CDR2 reads ANQGSEA. This CDR3 is 13 amino acids long. J lost 6 bases, V lost 6 bases, and 9 bases had no gene match. The CDR3: CSVGTSRSSEQYF. The CDR3 nucleotides are TGCAGCGTCGGGACTAGCCGCTCTTCCGAGCAGTACTTC.

This chain uses TRBV25-1 with TRBJ2-7, with 8 bases aligning to TRBD1. CDR3 length: 15 residues. Germline CDR1 is MGHDK and CDR2 is SYGVNS. V was clipped by 6 bases and J by 5 bases; unmatched bases: 12. CDR3 region: CASRQTGTGIHEQYF. In nucleotides, the CDR3 is TGTGCCAGCAGACAAACCGGGACAGGCATCCACGAGCAGTACTTC.

The chain employs TRBV18 and TRBJ2-1, with 7 bases lining up with TRBD2. There are 12 residues in the CDR3. V lost 4 bases, J lost 10 bases, and 4 bases stayed unmatched. CDR1 and CDR2 (germline): KGHSH, LQKENI. The DNA for the CDR3 is TGTGCCAGCTCACGACTAGCTGGCGAGCAGTTCTTC. Amino acid sequence: CASSRLAGEQFF.

This rearrangement joins TRBV4-1 to TRBJ1-2; TRBD1 aligns across 11 bases. Germline values: CDR1 MGHRA, CDR2 YSYEKL. The J segment lost 4 bases and the V segment lost 3 bases, leaving 4 bases of the junction unmatched. CDR3 length: 15 residues. CDR3 sequence reads: CASSQGTGGSYGYTF. The DNA for the CDR3 is TGCGCCAGCAGCCAGGGGACAGGGGGAAGCTATGGCTACACCTTC.

The rearrangement links TRBV6-5 to TRBJ1-1; the match to TRBD1 covers 8 bases. The trim removed 0 bases at V and 1 base at J, leaving 7 bases unmatched. Germline V lookup: CDR1 MNHEY, CDR2 SVGAGI. The CDR3 has 17 residues. The CDR3 loop reads CASSYSTTGVRNTEAFF. Written as DNA, the CDR3 is TGTGCCAGCAGTTACTCAACGACAGGGGTGAGGAACACTGAAGCTTTCTTT.

This clonotype was observed many times. V is TRBV2 and J is TRBJ2-7; the D gene is possibly TRBD1 (6 bases). This CDR3 has 12 residues. With 7 bases removed from V and 5 bases from J, the gap between germline ends came to 12 bases. Germline V CDR1 and CDR2: SNHLY, FYNNEI. CDR3 amino acids: CASTDRSHEQYF. The CDR3 DNA sequence: TGTGCCAGCACCGACAGGTCCCACGAGCAGTACTTC.

This clonotype has a count of ten or more. V is TRBV7-3 and J is TRBJ1-6; D gene unclear. Trimming took 5 bases from V and 10 from J, leaving 12 bases between them. CDR3 size: 13 residues. CDR1 is SGHTA, CDR2 FQGTGA, per germline. In DNA, the CDR3 is TGTGCCAGCAGCGAGAATACTGGATCACCCCTCCACTTT. Amino acid sequence: CASSENTGSPLHF.

The table lists this clonotype with a few counts. The gene calls are TRBV7-9 and TRBJ1-1; D gene uncertain. The V and J ends lost 4 bases and 3 bases respectively, with 9 bases between them. The germline V gene has CDR1 SEHNR and CDR2 FQNEAQ (reference sequence). The CDR3 is 13 residues long. Here the CDR3 reads CASSSGGHTEAFF. In nucleotides, the CDR3 is TGTGCCAGCAGCTCAGGAGGGCACACTGAAGCTTTCTTT.

The table lists this clonotype with many counts. The V and J genes are TRBV7-9 and TRBJ1-1, with D perhaps matching TRBD1 (5 bases). This CDR3 comprises 14 residues. The V end lost 2 bases, the J end lost 3 bases, and 10 bases lay between the germline ends. In germline, CDR1 is SEHNR, CDR2 FQNEAQ (reference sequence). CDR3 loop: CASSLIRRDTEAFF. As DNA, the CDR3 is TGTGCCAGCAGCTTAATCCGCAGGGACACTGAAGCTTTCTTT.

This clonotype was counted only a few times. The chain couples TRBV5-1 to TRBJ2-5; tentative D call: TRBD1 (6 bases). Trimming stripped 8 bases from V and 3 bases from J, with 20 bases between. CDR3 length: 15 residues. Germline CDR1 is SGHRS and CDR2 is YFSETQ. CDR3: CASNHIGGTEETQYF. The CDR3 nucleotides are TGCGCCAGTAACCATATTGGGGGCACGGAAGAGACCCAGTACTTC.

This clonotype has only a few counts. V gene TRBV25-1 combines with J gene TRBJ1-4; D unresolved. V was shortened by 6 bases and J by 4 bases, with 18 bases between the two germline ends. There are 16 residues in the CDR3. Germline CDR1 MGHDK, CDR2 SYGVNS. CDR3 protein: CASSLTRRGLNEKLFF. CDR3 coding DNA: TGTGCCAGCAGCCTTACCCGTCGCGGGCTTAATGAAAAACTGTTTTTT. The whole variable domain, filled in from reference TRBV25-1 and TRBJ1-4, reads EADIYQTPRYLVIGTGKKITLECSQTMGHDKMYWYQQDPGMELHLIHYSYGVNSTEKGDLSSESTVSRIRTEHFPLTLESARPSHTSQYLCASSLTRRGLNEKLFFGSGTQLSVL.

This clonotype was detected ten times or more. V gene TRBV27 combines with J gene TRBJ2-7; 11 bases map to TRBD2. The CDR3 extends over 17 amino acids. Germline-derived CDR1 and CDR2 are MNHEY and SMNVEV (reference sequence). V shed 8 bases and J 1 base; nucleotides not matched to a gene: 13. Here the CDR3 reads CASPHTLAGGGSYEQYF. For the CDR3, the DNA is TGTGCCAGCCCACACACATTAGCGGGAGGGGGATCCTACGAGCAGTACTTC.

In its sample, this clonotype was seen many times. The J gene is TRBJ2-5, the V gene TRBV7-2; TRBD2 might be the D (5 bases). The CDR3 spans 16 residues. The germline V and J ends were trimmed by 2 bases and 4 bases, with 17 bases remaining between them. Germline V gene lookup returns CDR1 SGHTA and CDR2 FQGNSA. Here the CDR3 reads CASSLSLARSGETQYF. CDR3 DNA sequence: TGTGCCAGCAGCTTATCGCTAGCCCGATCTGGAGAGACCCAGTACTTC.

This clonotype was seen ten or more times. The genes are TRBV7-9 and TRBJ2-7; maybe TRBD1 (5 bases). Germline V gene lookup returns CDR1 SEHNR and CDR2 FQNEAQ (reference sequence). The V end was cut by 1 base, the J end by 3 bases, with 10 bases between. This CDR3 spans 14 amino acids. CDR3 region: CASSLGPGLYEQYF. In nucleotides, the CDR3 is TGTGCCAGCAGCTTAGGCCCAGGGCTCTACGAGCAGTACTTC.

CDR3 loop: CSVVRIGNTGELFF. In DNA form, the CDR3 reads TGCAGCGTTGTCAGGATTGGGAACACCGGGGAGCTGTTTTTT. V and J are TRBV29-1 and TRBJ2-2; D ambiguous. Germline CDR1 reads SQVTM; CDR2 reads ANQGSEA. The CDR3 is 14 residues long. Trimming cost V 4 bases and J 1 base, with 10 bases left between them.

J is TRBJ1-3 and V is TRBV9; 7 bases fit TRBD1. Germline CDR1 SGDLS, CDR2 YYNGEE. Trimming took 0 bases from V and 7 from J; bases not matched to a gene: 7. The CDR3 has 15 amino acids. The CDR3 protein is CASSVARDSHNTIYF. Here the CDR3 DNA reads TGTGCCAGCAGCGTAGCTCGGGACAGCCACAACACCATATATTTT.

CDR3: CASSFVGGVAGVSSYEQYF. CDR3 bases: TGTGCCAGCAGCTTCGTGGGGGGGGTAGCGGGTGTGAGCTCCTACGAGCAGTACTTC. The chain combines TRBV13 with TRBJ2-7; 7 bases are shared with TRBD2. Germline assignment: CDR1 PRHDT and CDR2 FYEKMQ (reference sequence). The CDR3 spans 19 residues. The J segment lost 0 bases and the V segment lost 3 bases, leaving 17 bases of the junction unmatched.

Note on this clonotype: This may arise from a read error, as a much more abundant clone is one base away. The chain combines TRBV9 with TRBJ1-2; D is perhaps TRBD1 (5 bases). Germline V CDR1 and CDR2: SGDLS, YYNGEE. CDR3 size: 16 residues. The DNA for the CDR3 is TGTGCCAGCAGCGCTACCGGGACCGCGGCTAACTATGACTACACCTTC. It specifies CASSATGTAANYDYTF.

This clonotype showed up just a few times. V usage is TRBV6-1 and J usage is TRBJ2-6; 9 bases agree with TRBD1. Germline CDR1 is MNHNS and CDR2 is SASEGT. The CDR3 extends over 15 amino acids. Losses at the gene ends were 7 bases for V and 2 bases for J; bases not matched to a gene: 3. The DNA of the CDR3 is TGTGCCAGCACACAGGGGGCGACTGGGGCCAACGTCCTGACTTTC. Translating gives CASTQGATGANVLTF.

In this sample, this clonotype turned up many times. This rearrangement joins TRBV27 to TRBJ2-7, with 9 bases matching TRBD1. The CDR3 totals 14 residues. V shed 1 base, J shed 7 bases, and the junction held 5 bases outside the gene matches. Germline V gene lookup returns CDR1 MNHEY and CDR2 SMNVEV (reference sequence). The CDR3 DNA sequence: TGTGCCAGCAGTTTATACTACAGGGGGCAGGAGCAGTACTTC. Amino acid sequence: CASSLYYRGQEQYF.

The chain employs TRBV5-6 and TRBJ2-5; D perhaps matches TRBD2 (5 bases). Germline V gene sequence: CDR1 SGHDT, CDR2 YYEEEE. The CDR3 runs to 14 residues. The ends were cut back, 5 bases at V and 1 base at J, with 12 bases in the middle. The CDR3 sequence: CASRTTFAQETQYF. The CDR3 DNA is TGTGCCAGCAGGACTACATTTGCCCAAGAGACCCAGTACTTC.

The rearrangement links TRBV20-1 to TRBJ2-5; weak D call: TRBD2 (6 bases). The tail of the sequence fits TRBJ2-1 better, so the J call may be wrong. The germline CDR1 and CDR2 sequences are DFQATT and SNEGSKA (reference sequence). This CDR3 region has 16 residues. The CDR3 sequence is CSARDRAGLRGNEQFF. DNA of the CDR3: TGCAGTGCTAGAGACCGCGCGGGACTGAGGGGTAATGAGCAGTTCTTC.

V gene TRBV13 combines with J gene TRBJ2-7; either TRBD1 or TRBD2 may fit D (7 bases each). Germline values: CDR1 PRHDT, CDR2 FYEKMQ (reference sequence). The germline V and J ends were trimmed by 2 bases and 0 bases, with 17 bases remaining between them. The CDR3 consists of 17 residues. The CDR3 region is CASSLRQGGRNSYEQYF. The DNA for the CDR3 is TGTGCCAGCAGCTTACGCCAGGGGGGGCGAAACTCCTACGAGCAGTACTTC.

The sample holds many counts of this clonotype. This rearrangement joins TRBV12-3 or TRBV12-4 to TRBJ1-2, with D possibly being TRBD1 (5 bases). The CDR3 contains 13 residues. Trimming shortened V by 3 bases and J by 8 bases, and 13 bases separated the two germline ends. In DNA form, the CDR3 reads TGTGCCAGCAGTTTTTACCAGGGTGAGGGCTACACCTTC. This sequence encodes CASSFYQGEGYTF.

This clonotype has a count of ten or more. The V gene is TRBV20-1, the J gene TRBJ2-5; 7 nucleotides line up with TRBD1. CDR1 is DFQATT, CDR2 SNEGSKA, per germline (reference sequence). V dropped 6 bases and J dropped 2; count of bases not matched to a gene: 12. This CDR3 contains 15 residues. The CDR3 loop reads CSATDRRQPQETQYF. The CDR3 region has the DNA TGCAGTGCCACGGACAGGCGCCAGCCGCAAGAGACCCAGTACTTC.

This clonotype was counted at least ten times. J is TRBJ2-2 and V is TRBV12-3 or TRBV12-4, with 10 nucleotides matching TRBD2. The J segment lost 4 bases and the V segment lost 6 bases, leaving 2 bases of the junction unmatched. The CDR3 length is 14 residues. The CDR3, as DNA: TGTGCCAGCAGGGGGACTAGCGCCACCGGGGAGCTGTTTTTT. This encodes CASRGTSATGELFF.